The rows below give T cell receptor beta chains drawn from one sample of a study of preoperative IRX-2 immunotherapy in early breast cancer. Some clones are missing from TCRdb's copy, which holds only in-frame ones; the method was immunoSEQ multiplex PCR. Seen here are tens of thousands of clones, 75% to 90% observed once, and the top ten hold 1% to 1.5%. The sequencing here drew on lymph node tissue, taken after IRX-2 immunotherapy. These receptors all come from a human donor with breast cancer. CDR3s include the opening cysteine and the closing phenylalanine or tryptophan. A D gene is named only where the DNA matches it firmly. Size is stated for part of the rows, as once, few or many counts, or as a class when the clone is expanded.

cdr3_nt cdr3_aa d_call clone_size j_call v_call
TGTGCCAGTAGAGTACTTACCGGGGAGCTGTTTTTT CASRVLTGELFF NA NA TRBJ2-2 TRBV19
TGTGCCAGCTCACCATTTATGGACAGCCAAGAGACCCAGTACTTC CASSPFMDSQETQYF NA NA TRBJ2-5 TRBV18
TGTGCCAGCAGCTTGGGGCAGGGGGCGTATACCGGGGAGCTGTTTTTT CASSLGQGAYTGELFF TRBD1 few TRBJ2-2 TRBV7-7
TGTGCCAGCAGCTTAAGTCCAGAAGTTTATGGCTACACCTTC CASSLSPEVYGYTF NA NA TRBJ1-2 TRBV11-3
TGTGCCAGCAGTCCCTTGTTGCGGAACACTGAAGCTTTCTTT CASSPLLRNTEAFF NA NA TRBJ1-1 TRBV6-8
TGTGCCAGCTCACCTAGCGGGGTGGATACGCAGTATTTT CASSPSGVDTQYF TRBD2 NA TRBJ2-3 TRBV18
TGTGCCAGCGGGCAGGGGGGAGCTAGCACAGATACGCAGTATTTT CASGQGGASTDTQYF NA NA TRBJ2-3 TRBV7-6
TGTGCCAGCAGCCCCGGGGGGGGGCTGAGGAATTCACCCCTCCACTTT CASSPGGGLRNSPLHF NA NA TRBJ1-6 TRBV11-3
TGTGCCAGTAGTCTTCAGGGGCGGGATTCACCCCTCCACTTT CASSLQGRDSPLHF NA NA TRBJ1-6 TRBV19
TGTGCCAGCACTGAGAATAATGAAAAACTGTTTTTT CASTENNEKLFF NA NA TRBJ1-4 TRBV28
TGTGCCAGTACCCCGGACAGGGCGTACACTGAAGCTTTCTTT CASTPDRAYTEAFF TRBD1 NA TRBJ1-1 TRBV19
TGTGCCAGTAGTATCGGCAGGGGAACGTACTTC CASSIGRGTYF NA few TRBJ2-4 TRBV19
TGTGCCAGCAGCTTAGGAGGATCGGGGGTAATCACGCCCCAGCATTTT CASSLGGSGVITPQHF NA NA TRBJ1-5 TRBV7-6
TGTGCCGCTGCCAGTTCCTCTGGGGCCAACGTCCTGACTTTC CAAASSSGANVLTF NA NA TRBJ2-6 TRBV6-8
TGTGCCAGCAGTTACAATGGCGGGCAGCCCCAGCATTTT CASSYNGGQPQHF NA NA TRBJ1-5 TRBV6-9
TGTGCCAGCACGGCTCGGGACAGGGGGCGCCAAGAGACCCAGTACTTC CASTARDRGRQETQYF TRBD1 NA TRBJ2-5 TRBV12-5
TGTGCCACCAGCAGACTAGCGGCCAGCACAGATACGCAGTATTTT CATSRLAASTDTQYF TRBD2 NA TRBJ2-3 TRBV15
TGTGCCAGCAGTTTATCGTTCGGGGGCGCCCCTAGTAGCGCGCAGTATTTT CASSLSFGGAPSSAQYF NA NA TRBJ2-3 TRBV28
TGTGCCTGGAGTGCCCTCGGGGGGGTCGTAACTCAGCCCCAGCATTTT CAWSALGGVVTQPQHF NA NA TRBJ1-5 TRBV30
TGTGCCAGCAGCCAAGTGAGAGGGACATCACCCCTCCACTTT CASSQVRGTSPLHF NA NA TRBJ1-6 TRBV14
TGTGCCAGCAGCTTAAGAGCGGAGTCAGGCGGCTACACCATATATTTT CASSLRAESGGYTIYF NA NA TRBJ1-3 TRBV11-3
TGTGCCAGCAGCCAAAGACAGGGCGGTAATGAAAAACTGTTTTTT CASSQRQGGNEKLFF TRBD1 few TRBJ1-4 TRBV11-3
TGTGCCACCAGCAGAGAAGGGACAGGAATTGAAGCTTTCTTT CATSREGTGIEAFF TRBD1 NA TRBJ1-1 TRBV15
TGCGCCAGCAGTGAGAAGGTCGCAGGGAGCAATGAGCAGTTCTTC CASSEKVAGSNEQFF NA NA TRBJ2-1 TRBV10-2
TGTGCCAGCAGTACTAGCGGGGGGGTATATAGGGATACGCAGTATTTT CASSTSGGVYRDTQYF TRBD2 NA TRBJ2-3 TRBV11-3
TGCAGTTTCGGAGGGGGTCGGTACAATGAGCAGTTCTTC CSFGGGRYNEQFF NA few TRBJ2-1 TRBV29-1
TGTGCCACCAGCAGAGATCTATCGGCAGGGGGAAACGAGCAGTACTTC CATSRDLSAGGNEQYF TRBD1 NA TRBJ2-7 TRBV15
TGTGCCAGCAGTTTGATTCTAACGAAAACAGGGGGTTGGGGAGAGACCCAGTACTTC CASSLILTKTGGWGETQYF TRBD1 NA TRBJ2-5 TRBV6-8
TGTGCCAGCAGTTACTCTCACAGGGGGCGAGATGGCTACACCTTC CASSYSHRGRDGYTF TRBD1 NA TRBJ1-2 TRBV6-8
TGTGCCAGCAGTACTTTTGGGGCGCTTCAGCCCCAGCATTTT CASSTFGALQPQHF NA NA TRBJ1-5 TRBV6-8
TGCGCCAGCAGCGTGGGGGACGAGCTATACAATGAGCAGTTCTTC CASSVGDELYNEQFF NA NA TRBJ2-1 TRBV5-1
TGCGCCAGCAGCCTACCTGGTGCAGGGCTGTCAGACTATGGCTACACCTTC CASSLPGAGLSDYGYTF NA NA TRBJ1-2 TRBV5-1
TGCAGCGTTGAACTGGGGGCGAACATTCAGTACTTC CSVELGANIQYF NA NA TRBJ2-4 TRBV29-1
TGCGCCAGCAGTGCGATCACAGGGGGGGGCACTGAAGCTTTCTTT CASSAITGGGTEAFF TRBD1 NA TRBJ1-1 TRBV10-1
TGCAGCGTTCGCGTGAACACCGGGGAGCTGTTTTTT CSVRVNTGELFF NA NA TRBJ2-2 TRBV29-1
TGTGCCAGCAGCTGGACCGGGACCCACCGGGAGCAGTACTTC CASSWTGTHREQYF NA NA TRBJ2-7 TRBV7-7
TGTGCCTGGAGTAGGGGAACCCAAGAGACCCAGTACTTC CAWSRGTQETQYF NA NA TRBJ2-5 TRBV30
TGCAGCGTTTCCTCCCCGGGGGGAGAGACCCAGTACTTC CSVSSPGGETQYF TRBD2 NA TRBJ2-5 TRBV29-1
TGTGCCTGGAGAGGCCAGATCACCGGGGAGCTGTTTTTT CAWRGQITGELFF NA NA TRBJ2-2 TRBV30
TGTGCCAGCAGCTTGTACCATGGACAGATTAACTATGGCTACACCTTC CASSLYHGQINYGYTF NA NA TRBJ1-2 TRBV11-3
TGTGCCAGCAGCCTGGACAGCATGAACACTGAAGCTTTCTTT CASSLDSMNTEAFF NA once TRBJ1-1 TRBV11-3
TGTGCCAGCCGGACCGGGACAGGGCATGGCTACACCTTC CASRTGTGHGYTF TRBD1 NA TRBJ1-2 TRBV6-4
TGTGCCAGTACCCCCGTTCCCGGGACAGGAAACAATGAGCAGTTCTTC CASTPVPGTGNNEQFF TRBD1 NA TRBJ2-1 TRBV19
TGTGCCAGTAGTATACCAGGGTTGAACTATGGCTACACCTTC CASSIPGLNYGYTF NA NA TRBJ1-2 TRBV19
TGCAGCGTTGAAAGACAGGGGGCTGAAAAACTGTTTTTT CSVERQGAEKLFF TRBD1 NA TRBJ1-4 TRBV29-1
TGTGCCAGTAGTCTGGGGAAGACAGATACGCAGTATTTT CASSLGKTDTQYF NA NA TRBJ2-3 TRBV19
TGCGCCAGCAGCTTGAGCCGGGGTATTCGGGCAGATACGCAGTATTTT CASSLSRGIRADTQYF NA NA TRBJ2-3 TRBV5-1
TGTGCCTGGAGTCATAAAGCAGATACGCAGTATTTT CAWSHKADTQYF NA NA TRBJ2-3 TRBV30